This T cell receptor beta chain was sequenced in a study of T cell responses to AZD1222 COVID-19 vaccine. General study findings and limits: The study sampled repertoires only after the peak T cell response.

As to this clone: Its specificity is not known.

The protocol was immunoSEQ multiplex PCR, while the TCRdb copy is restricted to in-frame clones and leaves out a portion. Found here are 150,000 or so clones, 90% of them singletons; the top ten hold 1.8%. Losses at the gene ends were 6 bases for V and 4 bases for J; bases not matched to a gene: 12. Germline CDR1 is MNHEY and CDR2 is SMNVEV (reference sequence). The CDR3 sequence is 17 residues long. This TCR came from an adult in good health. The chain couples TRBV27 to TRBJ2-1; 10 nucleotides align to TRBD2. Specimen: peripheral blood, collected on day 0 of AZD1222 vaccination. The CDR3 region has the DNA TGTGCCAGCAGCCCCGAGGAGCTAGCGGGAGTATACAATGAGCAGTTCTTC. It encodes CASSPEELAGVYNEQFF.